This record concerns one TCR beta chain sequence. The sample comes from a study of monozygotic twins with inflammatory bowel disease. TCRdb reprocessed the 5' RACE reads; each CDR3 protein has one entry and no DNA is given. Its table records approximately 200,000 distinct CDR3 sequences. The CDR3 has 18 residues. CDR1 and CDR2 from the germline V gene are SGHAT and FQDESV (reference sequence). Sequencing used blood. The chain employs TRBV11-1 and TRBJ2-5; TCRdb reports TRBD2, a call that lacks DNA to check it against. The source of this sequence is a human donor with ulcerative colitis or Crohn's disease, or a healthy co-twin of an affected twin (not recorded which). CDR3 sequence: CASLYASYGVAGWKTQYF.